This TCR beta chain was captured in a study of vaccination and CD4 T cells after COVID-19. At the level of the study: Four females and six males made up the convalescents, two of whom were Hispanic. Study-wide points: In convalescent patients, 304 of 307 vaccine-specific clones were spike mono-reactive.

In germline, CDR1 is MNHNS, CDR2 SASEGT. The V gene end was trimmed by 0 bases and the J gene end by 13 bases; junction bases not matched to a gene: 15. This CDR3 comprises 17 residues. Sequencing of cultured CD4+ T cell DNA used the Oncomine TCR Beta short-read assay. TCRdb reprocessed the PCR reads with MiXCR, giving one entry per CDR3 protein. The repertoire holds 7,500 or so distinct CDR3 sequences, 50% seen once, with more than 20% in the top ten. In regard to this clonotype: Its antigen remains unknown.

The treatment: approximately nine-day PBMC culture with coronavirus spike peptide pools or control peptides (ViraFEST assay). One should note that the unexposed donor's CD4+ T cells were collected before the COVID-19 pandemic (2011-2018). With fresh IL-2 medium, half the medium was replaced on days 3 and 7. The specimen was CD4+ T cells from blood, cultured in vitro. The sequence was collected from a human donor in good health. The chain is built from TRBV6-1 and TRBJ1-6; 7 positions match TRBD1. CDR3 amino acids: CASSEAQGGHQPWPLHF. CDR3 DNA: TGTGCCAGCAGTGAAGCGCAGGGGGGGCACCAACCTTGGCCCCTCCACTTT.